This T cell receptor beta chain was sequenced in a study of blood T cell repertoires in COVID-19. Study background: There were acute and convalescent COVID-19 samples, and they came from the United States, Italy and Spain. The analysed material was cDNA or gDNA that came from T cells, B-cell-depleted T cells, or PBMCs.

This clone was detected only once. Per the original data handling: Amplification of reference gene primers was used by the study to estimate nucleated cell counts. The protocol was immunoSEQ multiplex PCR, while the TCRdb copy is restricted to in-frame clones and leaves out a portion. V, J and clone size reflect that table, while D and trimming were determined from the DNA. The table includes around 200,000 clones, approximately 84% detected once. Germline CDR1 SGDLS, CDR2 YYNGEE. The CDR3 runs 15 residues. Between the trimmed V and J ends, which lost 3 bases and 1 base, there was a span of 13 bases. The V call is TRBV9, the J call TRBJ1-1; perhaps TRBD1 as D (6 bases). The source is a man older than 75 with acute or convalescent COVID-19. Sequenced input: peripheral blood. This chain's CDR3 is CASSDRGGANTEAFF. CDR3 nucleotides: TGTGCCAGCAGCGACCGAGGGGGGGCGAACACTGAAGCTTTCTTT. Supplemented by reference TRBV9 and TRBJ1-1, the full variable domain reads DSGVTQTPKHLITATGQRVTLRCSPRSGDLSVYWYQQSLDQGLQFLIQYYNGEERAKGNILERFSAQQFPDLHSELNLSSLELGDSALYFCASSDRGGANTEAFFGQGTRLTVV.